The 13 T cell receptor beta chains below were found in one sample sequenced in a study of cytomegalovirus exposure and HLA in healthy donors (dated by TCRdb to 2016 to 2017). Library generation was performed with the immunoSEQ multiplex PCR assay. Here the immuneACCESS table is served through TCRdb, limited to in-frame sequences with V and J called. Missing clones are a known gap in these copies; in checked studies unresolved V genes cover under half, and the rest lacks a known reason. The sample table holds 260,000 or so clones, of which approximately 87% were seen once. The top ten clones comprise about 0.9% of the sample. The sample consisted of PBMCs. The receptor source for this set is a woman between 18 and 30 years old in good health and CMV-seronegative.

The chain recombines TRBV27 with TRBJ2-2; tentative D call: TRBD1 (6 bases). The germline V and J ends were trimmed by 6 bases and 6 bases, with 14 bases remaining between them. Germline assignment: CDR1 MNHEY and CDR2 SMNVEV (reference sequence). This CDR3 spans 14 amino acids. CDR3 nucleotides: TGTGCCAGCAGAACAGGGCCCACTGCCGGGGAGCTGTTTTTT. Its translation: CASRTGPTAGELFF.

The chain carries TRBV9 and TRBJ2-3, with 7 bases identical to TRBD2. The CDR3 totals 14 residues. CDR1 and CDR2 from the germline V gene are SGDLS and YYNGEE. J was trimmed by 5 bases and V by 0 bases; bases with no gene match: 3. CDR3 protein: CASSVAGGEDTQYF. In nucleotides, the CDR3 is TGTGCCAGCAGCGTAGCGGGAGGAGAAGATACGCAGTATTTT.

The chain employs TRBV2 and TRBJ1-1, with TRBD1 matching over 7 bases. CDR1 and CDR2 (germline): SNHLY, FYNNEI. There are 13 residues in the CDR3. V lost 6 bases and J lost 1; bases outside the gene matches: 2. Here the CDR3 reads CASRDRRNTEAFF. In DNA, the CDR3 is TGTGCCAGCAGGGACAGGCGGAACACTGAAGCTTTCTTT.

The rearrangement links TRBV5-1 to TRBJ2-1; a possible D gene is TRBD2 (6 bases). CDR1 and CDR2 from the germline V gene are SGHRS and YFSETQ. The CDR3 has 14 residues. Trimming left V 2 bases short and J 6 bases short, with 12 bases between. CDR3 amino acids: CASSFTGEVNEQFF. The CDR3 nucleotides are TGCGCCAGCAGCTTTACGGGAGAGGTCAATGAGCAGTTCTTC.

V is TRBV19 and J is TRBJ2-1; D remains unclear. V was cut by 5 bases and J by 6 bases, with 8 bases left in between. In germline, CDR1 is LNHDA, CDR2 SQIVND (reference sequence). The CDR3 has 12 residues. The CDR3 DNA reads as TGTGCCAGTAGTCCCGCGCGCAATGAGCAGTTCTTC. This sequence encodes CASSPARNEQFF. Full variable domain (remainder filled in from reference TRBV19 and TRBJ2-1): DGGITQSPKYLFRKEGQNVTLSCEQNLNHDAMYWYRQDPGQGLRLIYYSQIVNDFQKGDIAEGYSVSREKKESFPLTVTSAQKNPTAFYLCASSPARNEQFFGPGTRLTVL.

V usage is TRBV5-6 and J usage is TRBJ2-3; 8 nucleotides align to TRBD1. Germline-derived CDR1 and CDR2 are SGHDT and YYEEEE. The CDR3 is 17 residues long. The trim removed 7 bases at V and 1 base at J, leaving 14 bases unmatched. The CDR3 region has the DNA TGTGCCAGCTCCGGGACAGGTTCTAACTCCCGCACAGATACGCAGTATTTT. This gives the protein CASSGTGSNSRTDTQYF.

In its sample, this clone was seen once. The gene calls are TRBV9 and TRBJ2-3, with a weak D call TRBD2 (6 bases). Deletions cut 1 base from V and 6 bases from J, with 18 bases between. Germline V gives CDR1 SGDLS, CDR2 YYNGEE. This CDR3 contains 16 residues. The CDR3 DNA reads TGTGCCAGCAGCGTAACTGGGCGAGCGGGTATCGATACGCAGTATTTT. This codes for CASSVTGRAGIDTQYF.

This chain joins TRBV29-1 and TRBJ2-7; 7 bases fit TRBD1. Germline values: CDR1 SQVTM, CDR2 ANQGSEA. Unmatched junction bases numbered 5, after V lost 4 bases and J lost 2 bases. CDR3 size: 13 residues. CDR3 in amino acids: CSVGGTDPYEQYF. DNA for the CDR3: TGCAGCGTTGGAGGGACAGACCCCTACGAGCAGTACTTC.

V and J are TRBV27 and TRBJ2-1; D ambiguous. CDR1 and CDR2 (germline): MNHEY, SMNVEV (reference sequence). The CDR3 covers 13 residues. V lost 5 bases to trimming and J lost 4 bases, with 9 bases between them. The CDR3 region is CASSPLIYNEQFF. The CDR3 DNA follows: TGTGCCAGCAGTCCACTCATTTACAATGAGCAGTTCTTC.

The chain is built from TRBV5-1 and TRBJ2-1; 8 nucleotides line up with TRBD2. The CDR3 loop spans 15 amino acids. V dropped 0 bases and J dropped 5; count of bases not matched to a gene: 4. Germline values: CDR1 SGHRS, CDR2 YFSETQ. The CDR3 reads CASSLVGGRNNEQFF. The CDR3 DNA follows: TGCGCCAGCAGCTTGGTCGGCGGGAGGAACAATGAGCAGTTCTTC.

The chain has TRBV7-7 and TRBJ2-1; 8 nucleotides line up with TRBD2. The CDR3 totals 16 residues. V lost 4 bases to trimming and J lost 9 bases; unmatched junction nucleotides: 14. Per the germline V gene, CDR1 is SSHAT and CDR2 is FNYEAQ (reference sequence). The CDR3 here is CASSSTRAGGGGEQFF. Written as DNA, the CDR3 is TGTGCCAGCAGCTCCACCCGCGCGGGGGGAGGAGGTGAGCAGTTCTTC.

The chain recombines TRBV29-1 with TRBJ1-1; tentative D call: TRBD1 (5 bases). The CDR3 loop spans 13 amino acids. Germline CDR1 is SQVTM and CDR2 is ANQGSEA. Between the trimmed V and J ends, which lost 4 bases and 2 bases, there was a span of 11 bases. CDR3 in DNA: TGCAGCGTTGTAGGCAGGGCTAACACTGAAGCTTTCTTT. It is translated as CSVVGRANTEAFF.

J is TRBJ2-7 and V is TRBV5-1, with D unresolved. Trimming removed 0 bases from V and 5 bases from J, with 9 bases in between. Germline lookup yields CDR1 SGHRS and CDR2 YFSETQ. The CDR3 sequence is 13 residues long. CDR3 DNA sequence: TGCGCCAGCAGCTTGGGTTTCCCCGACGAGCAGTACTTC. Its protein is CASSLGFPDEQYF.